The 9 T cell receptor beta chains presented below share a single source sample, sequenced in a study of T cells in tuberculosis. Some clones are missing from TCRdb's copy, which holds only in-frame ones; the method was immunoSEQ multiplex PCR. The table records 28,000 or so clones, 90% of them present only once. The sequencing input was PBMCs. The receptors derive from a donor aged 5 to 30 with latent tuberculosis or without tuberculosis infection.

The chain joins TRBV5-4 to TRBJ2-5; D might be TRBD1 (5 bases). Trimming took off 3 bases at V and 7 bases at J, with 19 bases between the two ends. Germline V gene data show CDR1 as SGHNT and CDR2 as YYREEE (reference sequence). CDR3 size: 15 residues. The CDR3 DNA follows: TGTGCCAGCAGCTCGCAGGGCGCCACCCCAGGGACCCAGTACTTC. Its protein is CASSSQGATPGTQYF.

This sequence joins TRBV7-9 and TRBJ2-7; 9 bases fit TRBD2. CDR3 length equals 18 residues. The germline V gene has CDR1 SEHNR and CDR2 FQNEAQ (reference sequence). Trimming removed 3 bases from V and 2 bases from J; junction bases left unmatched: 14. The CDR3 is CASSFLASGTSTTYEQYF. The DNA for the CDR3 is TGTGCCAGCAGCTTCCTAGCATCAGGGACTAGCACTACCTACGAGCAGTACTTC.

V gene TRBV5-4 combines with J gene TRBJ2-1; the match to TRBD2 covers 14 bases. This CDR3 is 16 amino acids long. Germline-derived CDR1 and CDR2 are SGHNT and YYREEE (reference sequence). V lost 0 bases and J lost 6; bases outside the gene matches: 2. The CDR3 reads CASSLGLAGGPNEQFF. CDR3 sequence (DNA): TGTGCCAGCAGCTTGGGACTAGCGGGGGGGCCCAATGAGCAGTTCTTC.

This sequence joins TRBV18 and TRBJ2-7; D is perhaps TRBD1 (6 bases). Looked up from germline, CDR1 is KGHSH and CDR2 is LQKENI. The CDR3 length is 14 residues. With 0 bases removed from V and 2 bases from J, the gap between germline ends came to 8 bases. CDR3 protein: CASSPPTGTYEQYF. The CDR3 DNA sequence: TGTGCCAGCTCACCACCGACAGGTACCTACGAGCAGTACTTC.

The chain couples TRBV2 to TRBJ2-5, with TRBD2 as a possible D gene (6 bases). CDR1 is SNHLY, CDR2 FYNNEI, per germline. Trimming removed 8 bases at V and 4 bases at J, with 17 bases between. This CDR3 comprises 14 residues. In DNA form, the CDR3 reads TGTGCCAGCGGACTAACTAATACACCAGAGACCCAGTACTTC. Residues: CASGLTNTPETQYF.

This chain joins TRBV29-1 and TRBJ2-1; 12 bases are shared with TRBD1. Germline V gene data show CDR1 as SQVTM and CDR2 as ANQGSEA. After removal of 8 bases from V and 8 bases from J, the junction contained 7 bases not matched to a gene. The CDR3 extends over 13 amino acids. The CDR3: CSSTGTGGDEQFF. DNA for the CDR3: TGCAGCTCAACCGGGACAGGGGGCGATGAGCAGTTCTTC.

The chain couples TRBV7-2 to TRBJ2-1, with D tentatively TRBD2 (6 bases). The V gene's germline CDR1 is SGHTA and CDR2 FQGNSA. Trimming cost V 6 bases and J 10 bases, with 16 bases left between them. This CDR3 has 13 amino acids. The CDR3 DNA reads TGTGCCAGCAGATCCGGGACTTCGAGGGAGCAGTTCTTC. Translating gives CASRSGTSREQFF.

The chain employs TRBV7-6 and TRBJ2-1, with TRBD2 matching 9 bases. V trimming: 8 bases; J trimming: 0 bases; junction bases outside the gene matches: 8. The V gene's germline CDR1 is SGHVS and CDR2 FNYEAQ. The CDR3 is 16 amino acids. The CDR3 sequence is CASGGGSGGSYNEQFF. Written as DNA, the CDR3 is TGTGCCAGCGGAGGGGGTAGCGGGGGCTCCTACAATGAGCAGTTCTTC.

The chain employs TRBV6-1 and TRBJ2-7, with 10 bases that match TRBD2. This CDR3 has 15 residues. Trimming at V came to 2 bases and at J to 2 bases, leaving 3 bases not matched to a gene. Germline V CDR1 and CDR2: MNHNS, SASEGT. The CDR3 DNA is TGTGCCAGCAGTGAATCAGCGGGGGGGCCCTACGAGCAGTACTTC. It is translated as CASSESAGGPYEQYF.